Listed below are T cell receptor beta chains from one sample, sequenced in a study of blood T cell repertoires in COVID-19. The protocol was immunoSEQ multiplex PCR, while the TCRdb copy is restricted to in-frame clones and leaves out a portion. The sample records about 230,000 clones, about 86% being singletons. Sequencing input: peripheral blood. These receptors were obtained from a man older than 75 with acute or convalescent COVID-19. The conserved cysteine and the conserved F or W are not part of the CDR3 here. A D gene is named only where the DNA matches it firmly.

11,NA,TRBV7-9,ASSSLSRGELY
11,TRBD1,TRBV2,ASGTGASETQY
14,TRBD2,TRBV6-6,ASSQGLAGTYNEQF
14,NA,TRBV6-1,ASSEDGYSGANVLT
15,NA,TRBV6-6,ASSRTGIPSGANVLT
13,NA,TRBV27,ASSLSYGRVRGAF
14,NA,TRBV19,ASSIDPLATNEKLF
12,TRBD2,TRBV7-9,ASSRGLAVNEQY
14,TRBD1,TRBV28,ASTPRTGGAIYEQY
12,NA,TRBV2,ASSENGVSYEQY
13,NA,TRBV19,ASSIRTDNTGELF
13,NA,TRBV4-1,ASSQGTYSNQPQH
11,NA,TRBV7-9,ASSITGTETQY
13,TRBD1,TRBV2,ASTTDRAGAGELF
12,NA,TRBV5-6,ASSLYSGANVLT
16,TRBD2,TRBV4-2,ASSQEGRGLGIRETQY
12,TRBD2,TRBV5-1,ASSIRAGEGEQF